The text below deals with one T cell receptor (beta chain). Its antigen is not known. The CDR3 sequence is 14 residues long. The V and J ends lost 0 bases and 6 bases respectively, with 10 bases between them. Germline CDR1 SGHAT, CDR2 FQNNGV. The entry originates in a study of blood T cells in healthy people across ages. Together with a sample-barcoded 5' primer, a J-beta primer mix was included in a second PCR lasting roughly 6 to 12 cycles. TCRdb ran MiXCR on the 5' RACE reads and lists one entry per CDR3 protein. This sample has approximately 800,000 distinct CDR3 sequences, with under 30% found just once. Study results and caveats: In long-lived donors, naive CD4+ cell counts and diversity exceeded those of aged donors. Naive T cell percentage and TCR beta diversity correlated strongly.

These data are also associated with another study on T cells of mothers and their children. That source adds: Healthy Caucasian mothers, three in number, and their six children were the donors. TCR recombination output is shaped by thymic selection similarly in related and unrelated pairs.

The source material was blood. This clonotype originated in a boy between 5 and 17 years old in good health. The chain recombines TRBV11-2 with TRBJ2-3, with D hard to call. The CDR3 DNA reads as TGTGCCAGCAGCTTAGATCAGGTTCTTGATACGCAGTATTTT. Translation: CASSLDQVLDTQYF.